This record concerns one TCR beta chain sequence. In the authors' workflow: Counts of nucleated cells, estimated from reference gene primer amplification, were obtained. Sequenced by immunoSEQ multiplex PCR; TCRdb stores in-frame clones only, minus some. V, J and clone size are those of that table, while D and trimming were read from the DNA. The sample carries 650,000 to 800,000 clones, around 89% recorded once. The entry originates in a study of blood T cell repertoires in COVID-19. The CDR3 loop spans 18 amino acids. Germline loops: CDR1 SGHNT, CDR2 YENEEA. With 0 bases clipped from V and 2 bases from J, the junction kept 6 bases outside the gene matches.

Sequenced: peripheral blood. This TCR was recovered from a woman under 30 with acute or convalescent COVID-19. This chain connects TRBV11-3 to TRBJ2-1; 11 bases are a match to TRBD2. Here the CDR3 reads CASSLDRVLAGAYNEQFF. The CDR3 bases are TGTGCCAGCAGCTTAGATCGCGTACTAGCGGGGGCCTACAATGAGCAGTTCTTC.